One TCR beta chain is described in this entry. The antigen remains unidentified. TCRdb re-called the 5' RACE reads through MiXCR, storing one row per CDR3 protein. This table holds about 220,000 distinct CDR3 sequences, around 24% found once. The record originates from a study of CD8 T cells in ankylosing spondylitis. Whole-study findings and limits: Previous work reported some of these motif variants in the synovial fluid and blood of reactive arthritis. Fewer than ten highly homologous variants made up a TCR beta motif that seemed to typify ankylosing spondylitis blood.

The sequenced material came from blood, either unsorted or a sorted T cell fraction (not recorded which). This sequence originates from a male donor with ankylosing spondylitis or in good health (not recorded which).

CDR3: CASSPASNEQFF. In DNA, the CDR3 is TGCGCCAGCAGCCCGGCCAGCAATGAGCAGTTCTTC. The chain joins TRBV5-1 to TRBJ2-1; D call uncertain. The CDR3 covers 12 residues. V gave up 4 bases and J gave up 6 bases, with 8 bases separating them. Per the germline V gene, CDR1 is SGHRS and CDR2 is YFSETQ.